The 27 T cell receptor beta chains below all came from one sample that was sequenced in a study of shared clonotypes between healthy human individuals. Naive CD8 cells comprised CD45RO-negative, CCR7-positively selected cells, excluding terminally differentiated effector memory CD45RA+ cells. The data were produced by immunoSEQ multiplex PCR, yet TCRdb's version contains in-frame clones alone and is incomplete. The sample contains about 2.1 million clones, approximately 94% of which appear only once. The specimen was naive CD8+ T cells from PBMCs. The source of these receptors is a man in his late teens or twenties in good health. Some clones in this sample may be carry-over from other donors' samples.

The chain carries TRBV10-3 and TRBJ1-4, with D possibly matching TRBD1 (5 bases). There are 15 residues in the CDR3. Deletions cut 0 bases from V and 5 bases from J, with 10 bases between. The germline gives CDR1 ENHRY, CDR2 SYGVKD. The CDR3 protein is CAISESRTWNEKLFF. CDR3 in DNA: TGTGCCATCAGTGAGTCGAGGACATGGAATGAAAAACTGTTTTTT.

The chain carries TRBV10-2 and TRBJ1-2, with D possibly being TRBD1 (6 bases). The ends were cut back, 6 bases at V and 4 bases at J, with 15 bases in the middle. Germline CDR1 is WSHSY and CDR2 is SAAADI. The CDR3 sequence is 14 residues long. The CDR3 region has the DNA TGCGCCAGCAGGGAGGGGACAAAGCTCTATGGCTACACCTTC. This codes for CASREGTKLYGYTF.

V and J are TRBV19 and TRBJ1-1; no firm D call. In germline, CDR1 is LNHDA, CDR2 SQIVND (reference sequence). The length of the CDR3 is 14 residues. Trimming took 5 bases from V and 1 from J, leaving 11 bases between them. CDR3 residues: CASSSLAGNTEAFF. The DNA for the CDR3 is TGTGCCAGTAGTTCTCTGGCGGGGAACACTGAAGCTTTCTTT.

The chain recombines TRBV5-6 with TRBJ2-2; D may be TRBD1 or TRBD2 (5 bases each). V was clipped by 4 bases and J by 4 bases, with 23 bases between them. This CDR3 is built from 18 residues. Germline V CDR1 and CDR2: SGHDT, YYEEEE. The CDR3 sequence is CASSVGAGTLFGTGELFF. DNA of the CDR3: TGTGCCAGCAGCGTCGGGGCCGGGACCCTATTTGGCACCGGGGAGCTGTTTTTT.

This clone has only a few counts. The gene calls are TRBV19 and TRBJ2-1, with D perhaps TRBD2 (6 bases). The CDR3 loop spans 13 amino acids. Germline assignment: CDR1 LNHDA and CDR2 SQIVND (reference sequence). Deletions cut 10 bases from V and 7 bases from J, with 17 bases between. CDR3 DNA: TGTGCCACCACGGGGGTTTCGGTGAATGAGCAGTTCTTC. This encodes CATTGVSVNEQFF.

The chain is built from TRBV2 and TRBJ2-7, with D maybe TRBD1 (6 bases). The CDR3 consists of 16 residues. Germline CDR1 and CDR2: SNHLY and FYNNEI. The germline V and J ends were trimmed by 8 bases and 3 bases, with 23 bases remaining between them. The CDR3 nucleotides read TGTGCCAGCTCCCCAATATTCCGGACAGTAGTCTACGAGCAGTACTTC. Translating gives CASSPIFRTVVYEQYF.

This sequence joins TRBV6-5 and TRBJ2-7; D is undetermined. The CDR3 is made up of 13 amino acids. V was trimmed by 4 bases and J by 1 base, leaving 8 bases between them. Per germline, CDR1 MNHEY and CDR2 SVGAGI. The CDR3 spells CASSLDPSYEQYF. CDR3 DNA: TGTGCCAGCAGTTTAGACCCGTCCTACGAGCAGTACTTC.

The chain uses TRBV4-3 and TRBJ2-1, with 7 positions matching TRBD2. The CDR3 loop spans 18 amino acids. CDR1 is LGHNA, CDR2 YSLEER, per germline. The junction had 13 bases not matched to a gene; V was cut back by 1 base and J by 4 bases. Here the CDR3 DNA reads TGCGCCAGCAGCCAAGGCGCGGCGGGAGCTCTGTCTTACAATGAGCAGTTCTTC. Its translation is CASSQGAAGALSYNEQFF.

Concerning this clone itself: This clone may be a read error of a much larger clone one base away. This chain joins TRBV9 and TRBJ2-1; weak D call: TRBD2 (6 bases). Germline values: CDR1 SGDLS, CDR2 YYNGEE. The CDR3 covers 15 residues. Trimming removed 4 bases at V and 0 bases at J, with 11 bases between. CDR3: CASSRDGSSYNEQFF. CDR3 nucleotides: TGTGCCAGCAGCCGGGACGGGAGCTCCTACAATGAGCAGTTCTTC.

V usage is TRBV28 and J usage is TRBJ1-3; tentative D call: TRBD1 (5 bases). Deletions cut 3 bases from V and 0 bases from J, with 15 bases between. CDR1 MDHEN and CDR2 SYDVKM come from the germline V gene. CDR3 length: 17 residues. The CDR3 region has the DNA TGTGCCAGCAGTTTTCCCCCGGGACGGTTCTCTGGAAACACCATATATTTT. Translated: CASSFPPGRFSGNTIYF.

The V and J genes are TRBV9 and TRBJ1-2; no reliable D call. Germline CDR1 is SGDLS and CDR2 is YYNGEE. V lost 0 bases and J lost 4, with 13 bases in between. There are 15 residues in the CDR3. CDR3 nucleotide sequence: TGTGCCAGCAGCGTAGCCTTAGGCGGTGGCTATGGCTACACCTTC. It specifies CASSVALGGGYGYTF.

Comment on this clone: This sample includes further DNA sequences coding for the same CDR3. This chain joins TRBV7-3 and TRBJ2-2; D unclear. Trimming removed 1 base from V and 4 bases from J, with 7 bases in between. This CDR3 has 14 amino acids. Germline V gene sequence: CDR1 SGHTA, CDR2 FQGTGA. The CDR3 nucleotides read TGTGCCAGCAGCTTAATTCTGGGCACCGGGGAGCTGTTTTTT. It codes for CASSLILGTGELFF.

In DNA, the CDR3 is TGTGCCAGCAGCTTAGCTTCGGAGGAGCAGTTCTTC. It codes for CASSLASEEQFF. The genes are TRBV7-9 and TRBJ2-1; D call uncertain. The CDR3 totals 12 residues. Germline loops: CDR1 SEHNR, CDR2 FQNEAQ (reference sequence). V dropped 0 bases and J dropped 10 bases, with 7 bases sitting between them.

This clone was counted once. The chain couples TRBV29-1 to TRBJ1-2; D perhaps matches TRBD1 (5 bases). V was cut by 7 bases and J by 3 bases, with 12 bases left in between. Germline CDR1 is SQVTM and CDR2 is ANQGSEA. This CDR3 has 12 amino acids. The CDR3 nucleotides read TGCAGCGGCGGGGCACCCTACTATGGCTACACCTTC. This gives the protein CSGGAPYYGYTF.

The chain uses TRBV7-2 and TRBJ2-3, with 7 bases aligning to TRBD2. CDR1 and CDR2 from the germline V gene are SGHTA and FQGNSA. The J segment lost 6 bases and the V segment lost 5 bases, leaving 11 bases of the junction unmatched. The CDR3 is made up of 15 amino acids. CDR3 protein: CASSPRRERMDTQYF. The CDR3 DNA sequence: TGTGCCAGCAGCCCGCGGCGGGAGAGGATGGATACGCAGTATTTT.

As regards this clone: The sample carries other DNA sequences with the same CDR3. The chain employs TRBV5-6 and TRBJ2-1, with D tentatively TRBD2 (5 bases). V was pared by 4 bases and J by 7 bases, with 15 bases between. Germline values: CDR1 SGHDT, CDR2 YYEEEE. This CDR3 is built from 14 residues. This CDR3 is CASSLGAGGNEQFF. The DNA of the CDR3 is TGTGCCAGCAGCCTGGGAGCCGGTGGTAATGAGCAGTTCTTC.

The chain uses TRBV5-1 and TRBJ2-1; D possibly corresponds to TRBD2 (6 bases). CDR1 is SGHRS and CDR2 is YFSETQ in the germline V gene. V was cut by 2 bases and J by 8 bases, with 14 bases left in between. There are 14 residues in the CDR3. The CDR3 DNA sequence: TGCGCCAGCAGCTTAAAGGCGCCGGGGGATGAGCAGTTCTTC. Translation gives CASSLKAPGDEQFF. The full variable domain, rest sourced from reference TRBV5-1 and TRBJ2-1, is KAGVTQTPRYLIKTRGQQVTLSCSPISGHRSVSWYQQTPGQGLQFLFEYFSETQRNKGNFPGRFSGRQFSNSRSEMNVSTLELGDSALYLCASSLKAPGDEQFFGPGTRLTVL.

V and J are TRBV6-5 and TRBJ1-2; 10 nucleotides agree with TRBD1. V gave up 3 bases and J gave up 8 bases; unmatched junction bases: 6. CDR3 length equals 14 residues. CDR1 MNHEY and CDR2 SVGAGI come from the germline V gene. The CDR3 region is CASSYLDRGVGYTF. The DNA of the CDR3 is TGTGCCAGCAGTTATTTGGACAGGGGGGTAGGCTACACCTTC.

This clone has a handful of counts. This chain connects TRBV10-2 to TRBJ1-1; D is unclear. Germline V lookup: CDR1 WSHSY, CDR2 SAAADI. The CDR3 sequence is 14 residues long. Trimming left V 7 bases short and J 2 bases short, with 14 bases between. The CDR3 here is CASKWVIGNTEAFF. The CDR3 region has the DNA TGCGCCAGCAAGTGGGTGATCGGCAACACTGAAGCTTTCTTT.

This clone was counted a single time. This chain uses TRBV10-3 with TRBJ1-1; the D gene is possibly TRBD1 (6 bases). The V end lost 2 bases, the J end lost 5 bases, and 18 bases lay between the germline ends. CDR3 length: 16 amino acids. CDR1 and CDR2 (germline): ENHRY, SYGVKD. This CDR3 reads CAISETQQGPRTEAFF. CDR3 DNA sequence: TGTGCCATCAGTGAGACCCAACAGGGACCGAGGACTGAAGCTTTCTTT.

The rearrangement joins TRBV19 to TRBJ2-3; tentatively, D is TRBD1 or TRBD2 (5 bases each). Germline assignment: CDR1 LNHDA and CDR2 SQIVND (reference sequence). Deletions cut 5 bases from V and 1 base from J, with 10 bases between. This CDR3 is built from 14 residues. This CDR3 is CASSGGMGTDTQYF. As DNA, the CDR3 is TGTGCCAGTAGTGGGGGAATGGGCACAGATACGCAGTATTTT.

V gene TRBV5-6 combines with J gene TRBJ1-3; D not certain. Trimming took off 3 bases at V and 0 bases at J, with 16 bases between the two ends. This CDR3 is 17 amino acids long. Germline V CDR1 and CDR2: SGHDT, YYEEEE. The CDR3 spells CASSSPYVGFSGNTIYF. CDR3 DNA sequence: TGTGCCAGCAGCTCCCCTTATGTAGGATTCTCTGGAAACACCATATATTTT.

The chain joins TRBV7-8 to TRBJ2-1; 12 nucleotides align to TRBD2. V was pared by 5 bases and J by 5 bases, with 13 bases of the junction left unmatched. The CDR3 totals 18 residues. Germline V CDR1 and CDR2: SGHVS, FQNEAQ. DNA of the CDR3: TGTGCCAGCAGCCCAGGAGTTGTTGGACTAGCGGGAAACAATGAGCAGTTCTTC. Translating it yields CASSPGVVGLAGNNEQFF.

The V gene is TRBV10-2, the J gene TRBJ2-2; the D call may be TRBD1 or TRBD2 (5 bases each). The CDR3 contains 15 residues. Germline V gene data show CDR1 as WSHSY and CDR2 as SAAADI. Deletions cut 7 bases from V and 0 bases from J, with 12 bases between. CDR3: CASKFGTANTGELFF. CDR3 nucleotides: TGCGCCAGCAAGTTTGGGACCGCGAACACCGGGGAGCTGTTTTTT.

V is TRBV27 and J is TRBJ2-4; 9 nucleotides align to TRBD1. Germline CDR1 and CDR2: MNHEY and SMNVEV (reference sequence). V shed 3 bases and J 7 bases; nucleotides not matched to a gene: 4. The CDR3 runs to 14 residues. The CDR3 loop is CASSLGTGPNIQYF. Written as DNA, the CDR3 is TGTGCCAGCAGTTTGGGGACAGGGCCTAACATTCAGTACTTC.

DNA of the CDR3: TGTGCCAGCAGCCATGGCCGGCCCGGAAACACCATATATTTT. It codes for CASSHGRPGNTIYF. The V and J genes are TRBV11-2 and TRBJ1-3; D is ambiguous. This CDR3 comprises 14 residues. Germline values: CDR1 SGHAT, CDR2 FQNNGV. The V end lost 5 bases, the J end lost 4 bases, and 12 bases lay between the germline ends. Complete variable domain (other parts from reference TRBV11-2 and TRBJ1-3): EAGVAQSPRYKIIEKRQSVAFWCNPISGHATLYWYQQILGQGPKLLIQFQNNGVVDDSQLPKDRFSAERLKGVDSTLKIQPAKLEDSAVYLCASSHGRPGNTIYFGEGSWLTVV.

Only one count was recorded for this clone. This chain joins TRBV9 and TRBJ2-5; a possible D gene is TRBD2 (6 bases). Trimming took 2 bases from V and 2 from J, leaving 13 bases between them. Per the germline V gene, CDR1 is SGDLS and CDR2 is YYNGEE. CDR3 length: 15 amino acids. The CDR3 reads CASSVLGSGQETQYF. The CDR3 nucleotides are TGTGCCAGCAGCGTCCTAGGGAGCGGGCAAGAGACCCAGTACTTC.